The clone carrying this T cell receptor (beta chain) is a singleton in its sample. Its antigen is not known. The nonmyeloablative bone marrow transplants came from related graft donors, with transient mixed chimerism. Thawed PBMCs were FACS-sorted into unstimulated CD4+CD25+CD127- regulatory T cells, CD4+CD25- non-regulatory cells, CD4 and CD8 cells. Method: immunoSEQ multiplex PCR; TCRdb's copy keeps in-frame clones and lacks some. The sample lists about 55,000 clones, around 90% occurring once. The sample is drawn from a study of Tregs in tolerant kidney transplant recipients. CDR1 is LGHNA, CDR2 YNFKEQ, per germline. V shed 0 bases and J shed 4 bases, with 9 bases lying between them. This CDR3 is built from 14 residues. General study findings and limits: Donor-specific Treg expansion exceeded global Treg expansion in tolerant patients, suggesting antigen drive. Activated donor B cell expansion appeared to reveal the most relevant donor-specific TCRbeta repertoire.

This clonotype originated in a human patient who received a combined kidney and bone marrow transplant. These T cells may partly come from the graft donor. The source material was CD8+ T cells from blood (PBMCs), sampled 24 months after the transplant. The gene calls are TRBV4-2 and TRBJ1-2, with D unresolved. The CDR3 DNA reads as TGTGCCAGCAGCCAAGATAATCAGGTCTATGGCTACACCTTC. Amino acids: CASSQDNQVYGYTF.